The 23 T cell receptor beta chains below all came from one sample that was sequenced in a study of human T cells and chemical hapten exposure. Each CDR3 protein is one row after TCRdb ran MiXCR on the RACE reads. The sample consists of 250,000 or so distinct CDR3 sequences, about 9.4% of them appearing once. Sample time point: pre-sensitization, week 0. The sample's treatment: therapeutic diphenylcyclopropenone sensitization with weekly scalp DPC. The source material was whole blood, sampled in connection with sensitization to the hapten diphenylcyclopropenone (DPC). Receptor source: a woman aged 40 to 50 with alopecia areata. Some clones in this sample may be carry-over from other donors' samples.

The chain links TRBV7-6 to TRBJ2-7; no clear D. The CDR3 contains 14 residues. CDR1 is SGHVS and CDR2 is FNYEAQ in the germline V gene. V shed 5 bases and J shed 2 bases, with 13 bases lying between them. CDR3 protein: CASSPTASAYEQYF. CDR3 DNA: TGTGCCAGCAGCCCAACAGCCTCGGCCTACGAGCAGTACTTC. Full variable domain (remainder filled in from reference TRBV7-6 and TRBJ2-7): GAGVSQSPRYKVTKRGQDVALRCDPISGHVSLYWYRQALGQGPEFLTYFNYEAQQDKSGLPNDRFSAERPEGSISTLTIQRTEQRDSAMYRCASSPTASAYEQYFGPGTRLTVT.

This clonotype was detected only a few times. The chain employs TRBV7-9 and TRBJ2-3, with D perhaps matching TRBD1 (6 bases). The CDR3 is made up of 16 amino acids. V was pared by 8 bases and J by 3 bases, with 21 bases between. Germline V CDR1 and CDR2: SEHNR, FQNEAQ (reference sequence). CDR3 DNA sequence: TGTGCCAGCGGCGTAGTGGGGGCAAAGGTGACAGATACGCAGTATTTT. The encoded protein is CASGVVGAKVTDTQYF.

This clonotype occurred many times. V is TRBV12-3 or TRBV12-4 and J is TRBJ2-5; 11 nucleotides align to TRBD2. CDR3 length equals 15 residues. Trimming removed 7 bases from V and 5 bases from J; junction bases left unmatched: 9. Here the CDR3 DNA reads TGTGCCAGCACTACTAGCGGGAGTCGGGCGGAGACCCAGTACTTC. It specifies CASTTSGSRAETQYF.

The CDR3 DNA sequence: TGTGCCAGCCGAACTAGCGGGAGCCCTAACGAGCAGTACTTC. This sequence encodes CASRTSGSPNEQYF. The chain recombines TRBV6-5 with TRBJ2-7; 11 nucleotides match TRBD2. Germline V gene lookup returns CDR1 MNHEY and CDR2 SVGAGI. The CDR3 consists of 14 residues. Trimming cost V 8 bases and J 5 bases; bases outside gene matches: 8.

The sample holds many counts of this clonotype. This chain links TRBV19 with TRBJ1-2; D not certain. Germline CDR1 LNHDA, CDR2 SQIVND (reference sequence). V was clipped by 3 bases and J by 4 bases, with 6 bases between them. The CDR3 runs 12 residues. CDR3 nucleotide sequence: TGTGCCAGTAGTATTGGCCCCTATGGCTACACCTTC. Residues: CASSIGPYGYTF.

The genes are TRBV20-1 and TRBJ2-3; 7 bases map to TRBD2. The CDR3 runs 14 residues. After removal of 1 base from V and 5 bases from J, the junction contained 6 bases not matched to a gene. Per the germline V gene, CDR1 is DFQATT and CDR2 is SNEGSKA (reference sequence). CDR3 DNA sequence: TGCAGTGCTAGAGGCGGGGGACCCAGAGATACGCAGTATTTT. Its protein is CSARGGGPRDTQYF.

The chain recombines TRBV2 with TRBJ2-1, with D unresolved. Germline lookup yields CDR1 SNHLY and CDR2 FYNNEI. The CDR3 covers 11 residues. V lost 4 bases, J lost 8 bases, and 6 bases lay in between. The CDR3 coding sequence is TGTGCCAGCAGTGTAAGAGATGAGCAGTTCTTC. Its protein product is CASSVRDEQFF.

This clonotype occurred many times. CDR3 region: CSVGVSFGLAGVYEQYF. Written as DNA, the CDR3 is TGCAGCGTCGGAGTATCGTTCGGACTAGCGGGAGTCTACGAGCAGTACTTC. The chain joins TRBV29-1 to TRBJ2-7, with 13 bases fitting TRBD2. CDR1 and CDR2 from the germline V gene are SQVTM and ANQGSEA. This CDR3 has 17 amino acids. V shed 6 bases and J 3 bases; nucleotides not matched to a gene: 14.

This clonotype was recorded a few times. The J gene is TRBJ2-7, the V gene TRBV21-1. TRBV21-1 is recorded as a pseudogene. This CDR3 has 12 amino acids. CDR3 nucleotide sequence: TGTGCCAGCAGCAAAGCGGTGGGGGAGCAGTACTTC. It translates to CASSKAVGEQYF.

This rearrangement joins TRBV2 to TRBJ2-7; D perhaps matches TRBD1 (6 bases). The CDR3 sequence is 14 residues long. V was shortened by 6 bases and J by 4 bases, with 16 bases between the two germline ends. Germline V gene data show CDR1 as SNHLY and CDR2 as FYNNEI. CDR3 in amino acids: CASRRTATLYEQYF. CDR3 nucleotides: TGTGCCAGCAGGCGGACAGCTACACTGTACGAGCAGTACTTC.

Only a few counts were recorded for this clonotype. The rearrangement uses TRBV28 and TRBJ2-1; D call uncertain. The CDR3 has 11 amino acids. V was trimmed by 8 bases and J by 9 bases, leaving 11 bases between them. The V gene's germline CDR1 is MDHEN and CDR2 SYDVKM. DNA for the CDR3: TGTGCCAGCTCCCTGACGACTGAGCAGTTCTTC. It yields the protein CASSLTTEQFF. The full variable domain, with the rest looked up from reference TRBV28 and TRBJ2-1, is DVKVTQSSRYLVKRTGEKVFLECVQDMDHENMFWYRQDPGLGLRLIYFSYDVKMKEKGDIPEGYSVSREKKERFSLILESASTNQTSMYLCASSLTTEQFFGPGTRLTVL.

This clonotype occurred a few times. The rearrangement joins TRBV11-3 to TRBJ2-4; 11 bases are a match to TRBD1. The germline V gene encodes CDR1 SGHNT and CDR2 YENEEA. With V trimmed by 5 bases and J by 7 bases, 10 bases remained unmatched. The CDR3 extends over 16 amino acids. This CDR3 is CASSAQDRGPENIQYF. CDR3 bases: TGTGCCAGCAGCGCCCAGGACAGGGGGCCTGAGAACATTCAGTACTTC.

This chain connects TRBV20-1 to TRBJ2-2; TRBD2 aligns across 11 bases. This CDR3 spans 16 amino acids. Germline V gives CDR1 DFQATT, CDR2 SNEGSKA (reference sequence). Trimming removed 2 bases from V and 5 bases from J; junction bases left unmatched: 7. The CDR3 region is CSARNSGRAVTGELFF. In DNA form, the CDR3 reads TGCAGTGCTAGAAATAGCGGGAGGGCCGTTACCGGGGAGCTGTTTTTT.

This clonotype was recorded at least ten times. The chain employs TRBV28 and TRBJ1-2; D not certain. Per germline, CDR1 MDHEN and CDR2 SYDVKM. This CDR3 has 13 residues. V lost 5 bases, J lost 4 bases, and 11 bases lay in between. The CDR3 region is CASSPTGSYGYTF. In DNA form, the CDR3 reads TGTGCCAGCAGTCCCACGGGAAGCTATGGCTACACCTTC.

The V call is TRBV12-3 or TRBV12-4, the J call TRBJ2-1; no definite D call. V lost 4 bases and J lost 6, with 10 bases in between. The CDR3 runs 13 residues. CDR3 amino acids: CASSSLLRNEQFF. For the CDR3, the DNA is TGTGCCAGCAGTTCCCTCCTTCGCAATGAGCAGTTCTTC.

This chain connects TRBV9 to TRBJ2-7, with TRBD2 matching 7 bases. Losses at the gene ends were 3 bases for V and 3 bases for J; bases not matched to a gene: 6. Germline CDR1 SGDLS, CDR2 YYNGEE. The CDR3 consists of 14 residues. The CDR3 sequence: CASSATTSFYEQYF. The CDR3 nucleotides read TGTGCCAGCAGCGCCACGACTAGCTTCTACGAGCAGTACTTC.

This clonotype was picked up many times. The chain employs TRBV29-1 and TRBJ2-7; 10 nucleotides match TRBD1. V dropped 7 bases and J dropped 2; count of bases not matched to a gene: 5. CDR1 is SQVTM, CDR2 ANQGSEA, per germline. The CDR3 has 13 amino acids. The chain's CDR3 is CSGGGTGAYEQYF. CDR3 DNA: TGCAGCGGGGGAGGGACAGGGGCCTACGAGCAGTACTTC.

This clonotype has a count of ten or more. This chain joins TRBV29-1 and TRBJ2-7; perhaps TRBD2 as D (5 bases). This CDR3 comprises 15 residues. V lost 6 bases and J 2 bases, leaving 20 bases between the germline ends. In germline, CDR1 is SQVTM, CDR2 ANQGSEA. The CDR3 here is CSVGVGQTTTYEQYF. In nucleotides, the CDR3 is TGCAGCGTCGGGGTGGGCCAGACTACCACCTACGAGCAGTACTTC.

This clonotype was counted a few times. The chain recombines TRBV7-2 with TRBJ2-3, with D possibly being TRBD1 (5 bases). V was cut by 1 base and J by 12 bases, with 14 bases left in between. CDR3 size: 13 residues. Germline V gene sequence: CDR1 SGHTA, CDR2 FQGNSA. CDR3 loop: CASSLGGHPSQYF. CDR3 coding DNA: TGTGCCAGCAGCTTAGGGGGCCACCCGAGCCAGTATTTT.

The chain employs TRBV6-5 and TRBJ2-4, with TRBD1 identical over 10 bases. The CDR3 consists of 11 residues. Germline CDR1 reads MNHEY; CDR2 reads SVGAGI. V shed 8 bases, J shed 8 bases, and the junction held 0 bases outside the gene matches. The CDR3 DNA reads TGTGCCAGCGGACAGGGGGACATTCAGTACTTC. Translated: CASGQGDIQYF.

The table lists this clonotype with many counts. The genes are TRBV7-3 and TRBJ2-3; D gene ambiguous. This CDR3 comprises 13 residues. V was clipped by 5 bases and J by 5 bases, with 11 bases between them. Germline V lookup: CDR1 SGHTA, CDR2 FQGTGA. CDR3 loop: CASSRSRRDTQYF. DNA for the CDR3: TGTGCCAGCAGCCGCTCTAGGAGAGATACGCAGTATTTT.

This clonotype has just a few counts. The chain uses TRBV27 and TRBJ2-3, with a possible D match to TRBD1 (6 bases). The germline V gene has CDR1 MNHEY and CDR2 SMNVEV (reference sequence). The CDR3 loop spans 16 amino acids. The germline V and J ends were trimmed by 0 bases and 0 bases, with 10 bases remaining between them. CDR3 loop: CASSLSTGSSTDTQYF. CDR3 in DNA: TGTGCCAGCAGTTTATCAACAGGGTCGAGCACAGATACGCAGTATTTT.

This CDR3 reads CASSLPPRVPSGANVLTF. CDR3 sequence (DNA): TGTGCCAGCAGTTTACCCCCCCGGGTCCCCTCTGGGGCCAACGTCCTGACTTTC. The chain has TRBV27 and TRBJ2-6, with D uncertain. V lost 2 bases to trimming and J lost 0 bases, with 14 bases between them. The CDR3 spans 18 residues. Germline V gene lookup returns CDR1 MNHEY and CDR2 SMNVEV (reference sequence).